The 25 T cell receptor beta chains listed next were all sequenced from one sample in a study of CXCR3-negative and CXCR3-positive naive CD8 T cells. Each TRB cDNA library was prepared by 5' RACE (with UMI labels). One entry per CDR3 protein, without DNA, is what TCRdb gives after re-calling the 5' RACE reads. This specimen shows over 100,000 distinct CDR3 sequences; the ten leading clones hold approximately 0.5%. Sequencing used naive CXCR3- CD8+ T cells from blood. Indicated subset: CD45RO-CCR7+CD27+CD95- naive CD8+ T cells lacking CXCR3 (TNR3-). These receptors all come from a human donor in good health. Some clones in this sample may be carry-over from other donors' samples.

This rearrangement joins TRBV18 to TRBJ1-1. The CDR3 has 14 residues. Per germline, CDR1 KGHSH and CDR2 LQKENI. This chain's CDR3 is CASSPGARNTEAFF.

The CDR3 is CASSLLWDYNEKLFF. V and J are TRBV7-9 and TRBJ1-4. Looked up from germline, CDR1 is SEHNR and CDR2 is FQNEAQ (reference sequence). CDR3 length: 15 amino acids.

This chain joins TRBV7-2 and TRBJ2-3; no DNA is available, so the TRBD1 call from TCRdb remains unchecked. CDR1 and CDR2 (germline): SGHTA, FQGNSA. CDR3 length equals 16 residues. This CDR3 reads CASSTPSGQDADTQYF.

The rearrangement links TRBV18 to TRBJ1-2; the D gene TCRdb calls, TRBD1, cannot be checked with no DNA. CDR1 and CDR2 from the germline V gene are KGHSH and LQKENI. This CDR3 has 12 residues. The CDR3 sequence: CASSPGQGGYTF.

The chain couples TRBV29-1 to TRBJ2-2. Per the germline V gene, CDR1 is SQVTM and CDR2 is ANQGSEA. The CDR3 runs 12 residues. This CDR3 is CSVVRNTRELFF.

This chain uses TRBV20-1 with TRBJ2-7; TCRdb calls TRBD2, which cannot be checked without DNA. The CDR3 runs to 13 residues. Germline CDR1 DFQATT, CDR2 SNEGSKA (reference sequence). This chain's CDR3 is CSARVSGSYEQYF.

V gene TRBV9 combines with J gene TRBJ2-7; TCRdb lists TRBD2, though no DNA is available to test this call. The CDR3 length is 17 residues. In germline, CDR1 is SGDLS, CDR2 YYNGEE. CDR3 sequence reads: CASSVAGILEPGYEQYF. Based on the CDR3 plus reference TRBV9 and TRBJ2-7, the full variable domain is DSGVTQTPKHLITATGQRVTLRCSPRSGDLSVYWYQQSLDQGLQFLIQYYNGEERAKGNILERFSAQQFPDLHSELNLSSLELGDSALYFCASSVAGILEPGYEQYFGPGTRLTVT.

The rearrangement uses TRBV15 and TRBJ2-1; TCRdb lists TRBD2, though no DNA is available to test this call. The CDR3 is 15 amino acids. Germline V gene data show CDR1 as LNHNV and CDR2 as YYDKDF (reference sequence). This chain's CDR3 is CATSKAGAGYNEQFF.

This chain uses TRBV28 with TRBJ1-1; TCRdb's assignment of TRBD1 cannot be checked, as there is no DNA. CDR1 is MDHEN, CDR2 SYDVKM, per germline. The CDR3 length is 16 residues. The chain's CDR3 is CASSTTHRGINTEAFF.

The CDR3 spells CASSSGDRTLATNEKLFF. The chain links TRBV28 to TRBJ1-4; the TCRdb call, TRBD1, lacks DNA for checking. Germline V gene lookup returns CDR1 MDHEN and CDR2 SYDVKM. The CDR3 is 18 amino acids.

V usage is TRBV29-1 and J usage is TRBJ2-3. This CDR3 has 13 residues. CDR1 is SQVTM, CDR2 ANQGSEA, per germline. This chain's CDR3 is CSVVGTGTDTQYF.

The chain employs TRBV29-1 and TRBJ1-2. Germline V gene lookup returns CDR1 SQVTM and CDR2 ANQGSEA. The CDR3 is 13 residues long. CDR3 loop: CSVEATETYGYTF.

The rearrangement joins TRBV29-1 to TRBJ2-7; TCRdb picks TRBD2, but there is no DNA to check that call. This CDR3 has 17 amino acids. CDR1 and CDR2 from the germline V gene are SQVTM and ANQGSEA. CDR3 amino acids: CSVEEDLPGRSSYEQYF.

The V call is TRBV7-9, the J call TRBJ2-5; TCRdb's D call of TRBD1 is untestable without DNA. The CDR3 extends over 14 amino acids. CDR1 SEHNR and CDR2 FQNEAQ come from the germline V gene (reference sequence). The CDR3 here is CASSPNSPEETQYF.

This chain joins TRBV10-3 and TRBJ1-1. Germline CDR1 reads ENHRY; CDR2 reads SYGVKD. The CDR3 spans 14 residues. The chain's CDR3 is CAISEASLGTEAFF.

The chain joins TRBV7-9 to TRBJ2-5. The CDR3 length is 13 residues. Germline lookup yields CDR1 SEHNR and CDR2 FQNEAQ (reference sequence). This CDR3 reads CASRPTFRETQYF.

The chain carries TRBV5-6 and TRBJ2-7. Germline V gene data show CDR1 as SGHDT and CDR2 as YYEEEE. The CDR3 is 14 amino acids. The CDR3 sequence: CASSSTDVSYEQYF.

This chain links TRBV28 with TRBJ2-1; without DNA, the TCRdb call of TRBD1 cannot be checked. The CDR3 is 16 residues long. CDR1 MDHEN and CDR2 SYDVKM come from the germline V gene. CDR3 in amino acids: CASSYGGGFGYNEQFF.

This chain uses TRBV12-3 or TRBV12-4 with TRBJ2-1; TCRdb names TRBD2, which stays unverified in the absence of DNA. This CDR3 region has 15 residues. CDR3 region: CASSLGRVTNNEQFF.

The chain carries TRBV15 and TRBJ2-5; checking the TCRdb D call of TRBD2 is not possible without DNA. The CDR3 runs 16 residues. Germline lookup yields CDR1 LNHNV and CDR2 YYDKDF (reference sequence). The CDR3 loop is CATSRDRLAYQETQYF.

The V and J genes are TRBV7-9 and TRBJ2-7; TCRdb names TRBD2, which stays unverified in the absence of DNA. CDR1 and CDR2 (germline): SEHNR, FQNEAQ (reference sequence). The CDR3 contains 17 residues. CDR3 region: CASSSSSGRAVITEQYF.

This rearrangement joins TRBV28 to TRBJ2-3; with no DNA, the TCRdb D assignment of TRBD1 cannot be verified. Germline V lookup: CDR1 MDHEN, CDR2 SYDVKM. The CDR3 is 16 residues long. This CDR3 is CASSFGGVPSTDTQYF.

This rearrangement joins TRBV28 to TRBJ2-3; TCRdb proposes TRBD1, but this gene call is untestable without DNA. Looked up from germline, CDR1 is MDHEN and CDR2 is SYDVKM. The CDR3 extends over 15 amino acids. The CDR3 region is CASSAFTGVTDTQYF.

The chain carries TRBV10-3 and TRBJ2-1; TCRdb gives TRBD1 as the D gene, but with no DNA this cannot be confirmed. Germline CDR1 is ENHRY and CDR2 is SYGVKD. The CDR3 runs 16 residues. The CDR3 protein is CAISVLSSRVDDEQFF.

The V gene is TRBV4-1, the J gene TRBJ2-3; TCRdb's D call, TRBD2, is unchecked because there is no DNA. CDR1 is MGHRA and CDR2 is YSYEKL in the germline V gene. The CDR3 consists of 15 residues. The chain's CDR3 is CASSQLAGSTDTQYF.